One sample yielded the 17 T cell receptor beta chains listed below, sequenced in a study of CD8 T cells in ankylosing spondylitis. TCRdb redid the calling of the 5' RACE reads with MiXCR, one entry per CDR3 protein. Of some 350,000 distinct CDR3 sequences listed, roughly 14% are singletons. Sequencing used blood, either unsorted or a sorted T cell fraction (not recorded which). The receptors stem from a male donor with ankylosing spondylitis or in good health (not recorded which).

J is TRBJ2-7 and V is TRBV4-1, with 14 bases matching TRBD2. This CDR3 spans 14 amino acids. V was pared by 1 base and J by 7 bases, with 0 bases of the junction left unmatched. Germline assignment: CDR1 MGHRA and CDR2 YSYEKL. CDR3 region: CASSQGLAGGEQYF. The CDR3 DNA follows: TGCGCCAGCAGCCAAGGACTAGCGGGGGGGGAGCAGTACTTC.

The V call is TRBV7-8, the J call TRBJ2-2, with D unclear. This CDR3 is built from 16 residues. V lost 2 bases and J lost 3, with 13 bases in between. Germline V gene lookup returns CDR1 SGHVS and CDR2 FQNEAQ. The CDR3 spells CASSLLVGGYTGELFF. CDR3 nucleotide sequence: TGTGCCAGCAGCTTACTCGTCGGCGGCTACACCGGGGAGCTGTTTTTT.

The CDR3 nucleotides are TGTGCCACCACCCCGTTTCTAGGGTTGGGCACAGATACGCAGTATTTT. Translated: CATTPFLGLGTDTQYF. The chain is built from TRBV15 and TRBJ2-3; D call uncertain. V was trimmed by 7 bases and J by 1 base, leaving 18 bases between them. The CDR3 consists of 16 residues. Germline CDR1 reads LNHNV; CDR2 reads YYDKDF (reference sequence).

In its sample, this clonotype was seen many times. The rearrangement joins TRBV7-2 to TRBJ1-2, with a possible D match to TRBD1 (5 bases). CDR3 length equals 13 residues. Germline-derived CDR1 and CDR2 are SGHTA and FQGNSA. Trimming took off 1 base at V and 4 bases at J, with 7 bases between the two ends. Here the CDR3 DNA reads TGTGCCAGCAGCTTAGAACAGGTCTATGGCTACACCTTC. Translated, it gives CASSLEQVYGYTF.

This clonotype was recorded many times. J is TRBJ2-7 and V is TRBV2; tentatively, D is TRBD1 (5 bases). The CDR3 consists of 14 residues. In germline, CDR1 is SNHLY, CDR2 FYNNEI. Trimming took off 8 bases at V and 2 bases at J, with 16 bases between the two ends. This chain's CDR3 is CASVARQLPYEQYF. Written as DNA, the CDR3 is TGTGCCAGCGTGGCGCGACAGCTTCCCTACGAGCAGTACTTC.

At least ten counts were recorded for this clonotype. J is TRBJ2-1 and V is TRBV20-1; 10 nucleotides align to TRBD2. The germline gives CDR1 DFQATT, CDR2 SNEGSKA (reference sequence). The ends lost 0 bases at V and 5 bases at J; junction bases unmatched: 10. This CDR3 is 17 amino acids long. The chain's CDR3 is CSARDLQAGGPNNEQFF. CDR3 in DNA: TGCAGTGCTAGAGATCTCCAAGCGGGAGGGCCAAACAATGAGCAGTTCTTC.

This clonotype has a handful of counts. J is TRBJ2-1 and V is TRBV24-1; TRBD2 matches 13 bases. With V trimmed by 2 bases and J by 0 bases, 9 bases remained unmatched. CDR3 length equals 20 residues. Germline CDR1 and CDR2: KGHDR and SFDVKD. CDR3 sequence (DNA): TGTGCCACCAGTGATTCCGGGACTAGCGGGGACAAGAGCTCCTACAATGAGCAGTTCTTC. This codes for CATSDSGTSGDKSSYNEQFF.

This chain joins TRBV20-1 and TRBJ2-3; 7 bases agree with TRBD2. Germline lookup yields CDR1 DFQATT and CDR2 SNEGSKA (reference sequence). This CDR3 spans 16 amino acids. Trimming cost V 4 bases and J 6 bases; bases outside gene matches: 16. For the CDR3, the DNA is TGCAGTGCTAACGACCCGTTCGGGCTAGCGGCGGATACGCAGTATTTT. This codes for CSANDPFGLAADTQYF.

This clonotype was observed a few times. This CDR3 reads CASKQGYEQYF. In DNA form, the CDR3 reads TGTGCCAGTAAACAGGGCTACGAGCAGTACTTC. The V call is TRBV12-3 or TRBV12-4, the J call TRBJ2-7; the D gene is possibly TRBD1 (6 bases). This CDR3 spans 11 amino acids. V was shortened by 9 bases and J by 3 bases, with 9 bases between the two germline ends.

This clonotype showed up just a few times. The CDR3 spells CASRRVGGEGELFF. The CDR3, as DNA: TGTGCCAGCCGCCGCGTGGGTGGGGAAGGGGAGCTGTTTTTT. This chain joins TRBV6-1 and TRBJ2-2; unclear D gene. Germline V lookup: CDR1 MNHNS, CDR2 SASEGT. The V end lost 8 bases, the J end lost 8 bases, and 18 bases lay between the germline ends. The CDR3 extends over 14 amino acids.

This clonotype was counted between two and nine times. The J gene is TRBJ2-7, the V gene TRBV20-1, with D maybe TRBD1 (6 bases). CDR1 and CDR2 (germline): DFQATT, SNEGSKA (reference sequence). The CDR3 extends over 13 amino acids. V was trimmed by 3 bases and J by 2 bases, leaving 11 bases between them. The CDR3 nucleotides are TGCAGTGCTAGGGGCAGGGGCCCCTACGAGCAGTACTTC. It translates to CSARGRGPYEQYF.

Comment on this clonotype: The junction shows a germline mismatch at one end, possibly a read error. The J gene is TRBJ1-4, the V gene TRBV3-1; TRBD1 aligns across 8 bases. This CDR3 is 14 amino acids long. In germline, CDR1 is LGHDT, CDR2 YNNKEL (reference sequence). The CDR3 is CASSKDRGDEKLFF. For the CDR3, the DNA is TGTGCCAGCAGCAAAGACAGGGGAGACGAAAAACTGTTTTTT.

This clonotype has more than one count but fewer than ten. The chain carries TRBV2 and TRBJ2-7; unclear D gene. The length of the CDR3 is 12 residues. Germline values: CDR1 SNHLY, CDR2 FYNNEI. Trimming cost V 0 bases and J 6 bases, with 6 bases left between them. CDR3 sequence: CASSEALGEQYF. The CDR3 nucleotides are TGTGCCAGCAGTGAAGCGTTGGGCGAGCAGTACTTC.

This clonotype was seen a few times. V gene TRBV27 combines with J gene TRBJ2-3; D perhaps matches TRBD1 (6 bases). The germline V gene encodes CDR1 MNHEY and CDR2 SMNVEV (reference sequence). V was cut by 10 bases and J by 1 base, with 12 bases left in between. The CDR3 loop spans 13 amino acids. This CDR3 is CATRRTGTDTQYF. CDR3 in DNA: TGTGCCACCCGTAGGACAGGCACAGATACGCAGTATTTT.

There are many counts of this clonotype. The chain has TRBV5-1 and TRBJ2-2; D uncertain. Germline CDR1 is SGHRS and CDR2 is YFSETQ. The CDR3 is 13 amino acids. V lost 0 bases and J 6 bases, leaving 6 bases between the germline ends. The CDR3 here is CASSLDRAGELFF. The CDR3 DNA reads TGCGCCAGCAGCTTGGATAGAGCCGGGGAGCTGTTTTTT.

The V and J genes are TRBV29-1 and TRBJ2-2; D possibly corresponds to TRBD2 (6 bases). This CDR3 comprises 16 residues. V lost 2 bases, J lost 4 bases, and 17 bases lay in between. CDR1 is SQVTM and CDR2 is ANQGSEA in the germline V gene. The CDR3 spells CSVEIAPGGSTGELFF. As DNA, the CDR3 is TGCAGCGTTGAAATCGCCCCCGGGGGTTCCACCGGGGAGCTGTTTTTT.

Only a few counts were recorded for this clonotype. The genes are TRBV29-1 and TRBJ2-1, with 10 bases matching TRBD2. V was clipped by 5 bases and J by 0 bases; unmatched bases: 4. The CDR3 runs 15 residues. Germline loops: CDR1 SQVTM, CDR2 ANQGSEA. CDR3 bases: TGCAGCGTTTATAGCGGGGGGAGCTCCTACAATGAGCAGTTCTTC. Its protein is CSVYSGGSSYNEQFF.